This T cell receptor beta chain is from a study of T-cell memory formation after mild COVID-19. Regarding the study as a whole: CD4+ contracting clones were mainly CM and EM; CD8+ ones, EMRA. Detection of some responders pre-infection suggested pre-existing cross-reactive memory T cells participated. Proof of SARS-CoV-2 specificity was absent for the second-wave clones that crested on day 37.

CDR3 length: 15 residues. Trimming removed 6 bases from V and 5 bases from J; junction bases left unmatched: 10. In TCRdb, the 5' RACE reads were re-called with MiXCR into one record per CDR3 protein. The data show 30,000 or so distinct CDR3 sequences, around 20% seen once. This clonotype was picked up one time. Its antigen is not known. This sequence joins TRBV12-3 or TRBV12-4 and TRBJ1-2; 9 bases agree with TRBD1. The TCR originated in an adult who had mild COVID-19 (a few samples of this study predate the infection). Cell type and time point are not known. Sequencing was carried out using PBMCs or a T cell subset sorted from them (not recorded which). The CDR3 loop is CASRGRDRVSYGYTF. The DNA of the CDR3 is TGTGCCAGCAGGGGACGGGACAGGGTCTCGTATGGCTACACCTTC.